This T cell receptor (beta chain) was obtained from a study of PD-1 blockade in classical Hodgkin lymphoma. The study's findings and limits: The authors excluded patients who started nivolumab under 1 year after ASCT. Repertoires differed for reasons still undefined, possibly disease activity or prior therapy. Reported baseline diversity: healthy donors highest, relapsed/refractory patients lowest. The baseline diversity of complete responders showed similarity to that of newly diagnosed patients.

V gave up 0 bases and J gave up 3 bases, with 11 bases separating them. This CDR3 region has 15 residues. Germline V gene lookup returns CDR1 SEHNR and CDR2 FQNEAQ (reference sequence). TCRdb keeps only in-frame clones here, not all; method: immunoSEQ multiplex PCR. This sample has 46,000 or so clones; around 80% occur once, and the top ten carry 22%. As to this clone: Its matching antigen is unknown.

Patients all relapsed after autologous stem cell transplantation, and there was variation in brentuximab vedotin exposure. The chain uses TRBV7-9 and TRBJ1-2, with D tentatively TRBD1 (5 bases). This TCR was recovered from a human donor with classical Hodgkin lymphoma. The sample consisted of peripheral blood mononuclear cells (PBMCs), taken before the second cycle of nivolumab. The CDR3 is CASSLAGGWDYGYTF. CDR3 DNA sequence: TGTGCCAGCAGCTTAGCCGGGGGTTGGGACTATGGCTACACCTTC.